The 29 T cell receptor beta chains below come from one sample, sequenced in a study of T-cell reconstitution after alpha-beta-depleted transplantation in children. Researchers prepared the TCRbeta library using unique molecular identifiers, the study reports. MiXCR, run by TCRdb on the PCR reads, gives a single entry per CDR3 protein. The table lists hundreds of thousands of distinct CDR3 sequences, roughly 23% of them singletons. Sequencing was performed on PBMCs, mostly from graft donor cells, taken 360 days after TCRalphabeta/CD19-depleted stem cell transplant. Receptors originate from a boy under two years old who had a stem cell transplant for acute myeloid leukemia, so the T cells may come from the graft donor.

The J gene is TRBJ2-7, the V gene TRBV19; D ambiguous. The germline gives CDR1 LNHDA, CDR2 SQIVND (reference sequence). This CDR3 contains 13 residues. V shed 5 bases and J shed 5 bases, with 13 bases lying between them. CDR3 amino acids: CASSLRTWDEQYV. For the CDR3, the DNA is TGTGCCAGTAGTCTCCGGACCTGGGACGAGCAGTACGTC.

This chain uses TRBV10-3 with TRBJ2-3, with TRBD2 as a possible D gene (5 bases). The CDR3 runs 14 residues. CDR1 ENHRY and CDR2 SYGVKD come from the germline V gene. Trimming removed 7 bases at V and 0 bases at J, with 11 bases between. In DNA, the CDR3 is TGTGCCATCAAGTCCGGGGTTAGCACAGATACGCAGTATTTT. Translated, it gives CAIKSGVSTDTQYF.

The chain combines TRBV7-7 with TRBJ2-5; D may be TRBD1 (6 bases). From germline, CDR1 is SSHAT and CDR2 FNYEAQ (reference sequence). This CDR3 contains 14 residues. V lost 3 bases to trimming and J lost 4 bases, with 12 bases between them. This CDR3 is CASSFGQSGETQYF. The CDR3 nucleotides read TGTGCCAGCAGCTTCGGACAGAGCGGAGAGACCCAGTACTTC.

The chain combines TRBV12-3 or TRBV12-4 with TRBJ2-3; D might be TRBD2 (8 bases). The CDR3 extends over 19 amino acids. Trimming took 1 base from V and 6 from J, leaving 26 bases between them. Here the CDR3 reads CASSLGQGGGGRLGDTQYF. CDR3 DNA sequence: TGTGCCAGCAGTTTAGGACAGGGCGGCGGGGGGAGATTAGGGGATACGCAGTATTTT.

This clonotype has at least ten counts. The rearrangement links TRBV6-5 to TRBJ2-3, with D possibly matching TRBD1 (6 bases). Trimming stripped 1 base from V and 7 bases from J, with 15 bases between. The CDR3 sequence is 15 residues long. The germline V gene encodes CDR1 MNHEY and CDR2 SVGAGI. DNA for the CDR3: TGTGCCAGCAGTTACTTCGAGGACAGCTATAATACGCAGTATTTT. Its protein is CASSYFEDSYNTQYF.

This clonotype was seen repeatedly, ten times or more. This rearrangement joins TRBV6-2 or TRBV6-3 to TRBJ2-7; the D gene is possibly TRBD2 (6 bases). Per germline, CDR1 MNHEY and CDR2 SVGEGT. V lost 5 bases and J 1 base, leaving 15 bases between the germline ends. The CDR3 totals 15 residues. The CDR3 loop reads CASSPHRRVSYEQYF. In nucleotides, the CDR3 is TGTGCCAGCAGTCCTCACAGGAGGGTTTCCTACGAGCAGTACTTC.

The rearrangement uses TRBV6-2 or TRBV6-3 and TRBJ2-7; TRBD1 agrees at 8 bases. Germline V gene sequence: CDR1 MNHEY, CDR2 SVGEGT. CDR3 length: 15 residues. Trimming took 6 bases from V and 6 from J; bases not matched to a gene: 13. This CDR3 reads CASSPGTGLGGEQYF. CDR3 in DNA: TGTGCCAGCAGCCCCGGGACAGGCCTCGGCGGCGAGCAGTACTTC.

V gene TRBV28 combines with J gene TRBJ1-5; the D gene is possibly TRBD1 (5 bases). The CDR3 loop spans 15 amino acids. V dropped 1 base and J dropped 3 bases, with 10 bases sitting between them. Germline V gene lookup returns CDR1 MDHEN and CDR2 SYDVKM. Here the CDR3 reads CASSLSQGHNQPQHF. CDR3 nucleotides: TGTGCCAGCAGTTTATCTCAGGGCCACAATCAGCCCCAGCATTTT.

The DNA for the CDR3 is TGTGCCAGCAGTCCAGCCACCCTTCTAGCGGACTTCTACAATGAGCAGTTCTTC. Protein product: CASSPATLLADFYNEQFF. The chain carries TRBV27 and TRBJ2-1; 7 positions match TRBD2. The CDR3 extends over 18 amino acids. The junction had 16 bases not matched to a gene; V was cut back by 5 bases and J by 3 bases. Germline V gene sequence: CDR1 MNHEY, CDR2 SMNVEV (reference sequence).

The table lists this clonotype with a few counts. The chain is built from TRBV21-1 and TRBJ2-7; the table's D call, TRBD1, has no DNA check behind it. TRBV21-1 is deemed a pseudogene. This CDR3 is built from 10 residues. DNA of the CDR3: TGTGCCAGCAACGACAGCCGAGAGTACGTC. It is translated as CASNDSREYV.

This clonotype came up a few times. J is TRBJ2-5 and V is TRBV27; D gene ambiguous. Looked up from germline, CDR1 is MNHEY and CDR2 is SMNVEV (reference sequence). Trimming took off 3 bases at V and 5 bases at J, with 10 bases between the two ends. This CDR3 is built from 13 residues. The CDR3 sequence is CASSFGYRETQYF. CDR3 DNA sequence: TGTGCCAGCAGTTTCGGCTATCGGGAGACCCAGTACTTC.

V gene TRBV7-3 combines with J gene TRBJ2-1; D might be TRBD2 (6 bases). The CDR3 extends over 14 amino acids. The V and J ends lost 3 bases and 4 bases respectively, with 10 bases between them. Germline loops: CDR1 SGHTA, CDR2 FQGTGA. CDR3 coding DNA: TGTGCCAGCAGCTTGACTAGGGATTACAATGAGCAGTTCTTC. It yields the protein CASSLTRDYNEQFF.

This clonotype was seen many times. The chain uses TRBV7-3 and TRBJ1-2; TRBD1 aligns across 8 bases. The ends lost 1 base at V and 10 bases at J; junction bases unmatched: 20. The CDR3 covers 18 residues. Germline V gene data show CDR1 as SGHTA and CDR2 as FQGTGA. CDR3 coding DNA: TGTGCCAGCAGCTTAAGGCCACCGGGACAGGTCCAAAGAAGGGTCTACACCTTC. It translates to CASSLRPPGQVQRRVYTF.

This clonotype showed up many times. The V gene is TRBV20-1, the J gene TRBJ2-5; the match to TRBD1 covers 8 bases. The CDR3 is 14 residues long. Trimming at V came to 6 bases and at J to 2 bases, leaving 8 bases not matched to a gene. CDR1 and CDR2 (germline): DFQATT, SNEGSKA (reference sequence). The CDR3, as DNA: TGCAGTGCCCCAACCGGGACAGGACAAGAGACCCAGTACTTC. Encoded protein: CSAPTGTGQETQYF.

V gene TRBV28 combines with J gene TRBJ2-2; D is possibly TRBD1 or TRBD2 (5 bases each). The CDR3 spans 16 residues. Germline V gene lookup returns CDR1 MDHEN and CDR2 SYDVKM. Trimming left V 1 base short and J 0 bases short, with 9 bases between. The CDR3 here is CASSLFRDANTGELFF. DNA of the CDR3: TGTGCCAGCAGTTTATTCCGGGACGCGAACACCGGGGAGCTGTTTTTT.

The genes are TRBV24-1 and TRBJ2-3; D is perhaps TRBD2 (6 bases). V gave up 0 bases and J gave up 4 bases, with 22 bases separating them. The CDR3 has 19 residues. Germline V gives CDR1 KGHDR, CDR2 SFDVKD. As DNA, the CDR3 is TGTGCCACCAGTGATTTGCAAAGAGGGCTAGCGCAACACTCAGATACGCAGTATTTT. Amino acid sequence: CATSDLQRGLAQHSDTQYF.

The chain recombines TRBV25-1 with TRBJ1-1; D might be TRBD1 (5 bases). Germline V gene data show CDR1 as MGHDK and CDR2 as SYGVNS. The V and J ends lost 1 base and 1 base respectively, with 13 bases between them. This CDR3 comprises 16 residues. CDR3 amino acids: CASSEFGTPPNTEAFF. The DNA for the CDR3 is TGTGCCAGCAGTGAATTTGGGACGCCTCCGAACACTGAAGCTTTCTTT.

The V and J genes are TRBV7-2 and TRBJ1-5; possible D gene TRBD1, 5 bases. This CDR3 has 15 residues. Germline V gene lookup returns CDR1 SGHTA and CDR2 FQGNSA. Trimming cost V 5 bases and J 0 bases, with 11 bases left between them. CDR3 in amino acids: CASSAGPYSNQPQHF. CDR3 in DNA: TGTGCCAGCAGCGCGGGACCTTATAGCAATCAGCCCCAGCATTTT.

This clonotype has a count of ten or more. CDR3 amino acids: CASSFGKDTQYF. The CDR3 DNA is TGTGCCAGCAGTTTCGGAAAAGATACGCAGTATTTT. The genes are TRBV12-3 or TRBV12-4 and TRBJ2-3; D ambiguous. Trimming removed 3 bases at V and 5 bases at J, with 6 bases between. The CDR3 totals 12 residues.

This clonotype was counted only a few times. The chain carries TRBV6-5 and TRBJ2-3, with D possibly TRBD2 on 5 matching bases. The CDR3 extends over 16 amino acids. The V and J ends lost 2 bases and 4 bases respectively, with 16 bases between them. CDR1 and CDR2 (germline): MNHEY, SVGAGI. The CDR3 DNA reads TGTGCCAGCAGTTACATAGAGGGTATAAGGTCAGATACGCAGTATTTT. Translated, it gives CASSYIEGIRSDTQYF.

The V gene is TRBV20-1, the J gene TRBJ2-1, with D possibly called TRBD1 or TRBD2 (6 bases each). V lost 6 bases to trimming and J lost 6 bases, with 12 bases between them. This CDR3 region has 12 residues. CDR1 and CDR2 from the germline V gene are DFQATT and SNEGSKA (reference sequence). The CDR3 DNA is TGCAGTGCGAAAGGGGGACTCAATGAGCAGTTCTTC. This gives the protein CSAKGGLNEQFF.

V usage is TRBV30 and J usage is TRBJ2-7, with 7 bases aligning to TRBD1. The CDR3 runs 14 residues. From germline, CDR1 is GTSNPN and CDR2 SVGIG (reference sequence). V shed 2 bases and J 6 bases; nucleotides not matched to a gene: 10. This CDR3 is CAWSFEGAGSEQYF. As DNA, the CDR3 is TGTGCCTGGAGTTTTGAGGGGGCCGGTAGCGAGCAGTACTTC.

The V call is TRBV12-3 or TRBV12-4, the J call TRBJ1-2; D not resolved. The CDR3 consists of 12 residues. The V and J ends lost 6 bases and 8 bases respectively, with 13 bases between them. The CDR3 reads CASSPLGKGYTF. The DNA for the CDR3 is TGTGCCAGCAGCCCACTGGGGAAAGGCTACACCTTC.

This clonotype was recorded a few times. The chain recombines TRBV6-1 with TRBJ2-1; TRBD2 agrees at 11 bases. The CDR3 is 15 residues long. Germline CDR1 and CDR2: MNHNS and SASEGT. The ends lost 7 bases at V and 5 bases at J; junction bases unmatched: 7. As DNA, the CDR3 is TGTGCCAGCACTAGGGGGACTAGCGGAAACAATGAGCAGTTCTTC. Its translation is CASTRGTSGNNEQFF.

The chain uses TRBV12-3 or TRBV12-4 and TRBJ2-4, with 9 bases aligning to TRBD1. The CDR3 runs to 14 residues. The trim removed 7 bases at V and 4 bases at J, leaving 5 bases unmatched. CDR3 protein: CASTGGQGKNIQYF. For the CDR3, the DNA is TGTGCCAGCACCGGGGGACAGGGTAAAAACATTCAGTACTTC.

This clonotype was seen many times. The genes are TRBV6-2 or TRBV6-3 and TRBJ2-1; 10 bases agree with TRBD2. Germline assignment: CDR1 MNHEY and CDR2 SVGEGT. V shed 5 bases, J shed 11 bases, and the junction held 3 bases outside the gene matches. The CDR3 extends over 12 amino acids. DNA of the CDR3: TGTGCCAGCAGTCCGGGACTAGCGAAGCAGTTCTTC. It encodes CASSPGLAKQFF.

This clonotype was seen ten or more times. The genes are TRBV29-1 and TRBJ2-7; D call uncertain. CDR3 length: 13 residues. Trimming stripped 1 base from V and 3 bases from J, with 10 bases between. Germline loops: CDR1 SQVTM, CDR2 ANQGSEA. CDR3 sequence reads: CSVEVAPLYEQYF. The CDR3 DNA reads TGCAGCGTTGAAGTGGCCCCCCTCTACGAGCAGTACTTC.

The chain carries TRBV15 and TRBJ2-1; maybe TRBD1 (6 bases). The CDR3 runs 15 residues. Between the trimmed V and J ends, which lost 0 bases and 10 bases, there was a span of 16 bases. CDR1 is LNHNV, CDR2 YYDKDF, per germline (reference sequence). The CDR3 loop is CATSRDLGAKEEQFF. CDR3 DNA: TGTGCCACCAGCAGAGACCTGGGGGCGAAGGAGGAGCAGTTCTTC.

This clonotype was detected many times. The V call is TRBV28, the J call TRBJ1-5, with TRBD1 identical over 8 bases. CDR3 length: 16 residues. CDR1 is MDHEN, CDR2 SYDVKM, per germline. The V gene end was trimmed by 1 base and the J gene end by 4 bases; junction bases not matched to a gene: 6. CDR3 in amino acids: CASSLSGDRRNQPQHF. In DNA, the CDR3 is TGTGCCAGCAGTTTATCCGGGGACAGGAGGAATCAGCCCCAGCATTTT.